This T cell receptor (beta chain) is drawn from a study of T cells after yellow fever vaccination (dated by TCRdb to between 2018 and 2021). With regard to the full study: The SMART-Seq v4 Ultra Low Input RNA kit was used to prepare libraries from fractions with low cell numbers. Blood was drawn at multiple timepoints before and after primary and secondary immunization, with bulk PBMC replicates and cell subsets isolated. Bulk TCR alpha and beta repertoires were sequenced longitudinally to track T-cell clones before and after primary and booster YFV17D yellow fever vaccination. The cohort comprised two healthy male donors, one aged 18 to 30 and one aged 30 to 40 years.

The sample holds many counts of this clonotype. Its specific antigen is unknown. The input lacks base qualities; no much larger clone sits a single base away. This sample's treatment or condition label indicates: live attenuated yellow fever vaccine strain. PBMCs were isolated from peripheral blood using a standard Ficoll-Paque protocol. Dynabeads CD4 and CD8 positive selection kits were used to isolate CD4 and CD8 T-cell fractions. TriZol was used to extract RNA from bulk PBMCs, CD4 and CD8 fractions, and dextramer-positive and dextramer-negative fractions. General findings and caveats noted by the study authors: Because abundant contaminating clonotypes from the bulk population could be contained in FACS-sorted repertoires, computational filtering was required. Compared with the primary T-cell response, the secondary T-cell response was faster but weaker, reaching its peak on day 5 rather than on day 15. Only two donors were included in the study, so the extent to which the findings can be generalized is limited. Most clones expanded after primary vaccination (around 97% of CD4 and roughly 88% of CD8) were re-detected after the booster, suggesting that broad memory maintenance occurred. A small fraction of clonotypes appeared in both the CD4 and CD8 compartments, likely as a result of convergent recombination.

Synthesis of TCR cDNA relied on 5'RACE template switching, a step that introduced a universal primer site along with unique molecular identifiers. Priming for cDNA synthesis came from both the TCR alpha and TCR beta constant segments. Libraries were amplified in two PCR steps, with sample barcodes and sequencing adapters added in the second step. Sequencing of libraries was performed on Illumina HiSeq 2500 (2x100 bp) or NovaSeq (2x150 bp). Regarding the original processing steps: Reads were demultiplexed and collapsed into UMI consensus sequences with MIGEC, and V(D)J alignment was performed with MiXCR. Using edgeR on replicate PBMC samples, clonotypes were called vaccine-responding if FDR was below 0.01 and the log2 fold change was above 5 up to day 15. Each bulk clonotype was labeled CD4 or CD8 based on which sequenced repertoire, CD4 or CD8, contained the clonotype at higher abundance. TCRdb trimmed public reads at Q25 via fastp, called clones via MiXCR and kept in-frame beta chains. Rows are combined by CDR3 protein, so each entry shows the most common genes and DNA. The V and J calls come from TCRdb's annotation, not from the publication. The sample table lists 110,000 to 150,000 distinct CDR3 sequences, approximately 6.6% of them with a count of one. The ten largest clones represent more than 0.6% of the sample.

Spanning cysteine to phenylalanine, the CDR3 consists of 14 amino acids. Of the read, only the CDR3 DNA is kept; its 42 bases are in frame from base 1. From the germline V gene (reference sequence), CDR1 is GTSNPN and CDR2 is SVGIG. V is cut by 3 bases and J by 7 bases, and the space between the germline ends is 16 bases. Specimen: CD4+ T cells sorted from PBMCs, collected 10 days after the yellow fever booster vaccination. This receptor was obtained from a man aged 25 to 40 who received the YFV17D yellow fever vaccine. Recombination connected TRBV30 to TRBJ2-1; the D segment is perhaps TRBD1 or TRBD2, each sharing 6 matched bases. The nucleotide sequence reads TGTGCCTGGAGCTTCCCGGGGGCTTCAAATGAGCAGTTCTTC. It is translated as CAWSFPGASNEQFF.